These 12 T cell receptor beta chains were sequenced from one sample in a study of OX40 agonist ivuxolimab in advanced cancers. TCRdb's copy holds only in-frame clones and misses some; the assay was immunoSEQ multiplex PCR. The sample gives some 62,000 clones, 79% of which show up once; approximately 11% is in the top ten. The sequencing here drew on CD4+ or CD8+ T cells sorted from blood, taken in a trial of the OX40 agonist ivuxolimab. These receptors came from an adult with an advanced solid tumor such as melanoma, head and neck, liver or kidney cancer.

The DNA of the CDR3 is TGTGCCAGCAGTTCGACCGGGACAGGGCCACTCGAGCAGTACTTC. Translating it yields CASSSTGTGPLEQYF. V gene TRBV27 combines with J gene TRBJ2-7; 9 positions match TRBD1. V shed 4 bases and J 6 bases; nucleotides not matched to a gene: 10. This CDR3 is 15 amino acids long. CDR1 and CDR2 from the germline V gene are MNHEY and SMNVEV (reference sequence).

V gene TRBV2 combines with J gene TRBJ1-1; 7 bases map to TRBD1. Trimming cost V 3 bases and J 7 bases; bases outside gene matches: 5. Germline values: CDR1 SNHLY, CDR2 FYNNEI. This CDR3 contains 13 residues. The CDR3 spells CASSDRGSGEAFF. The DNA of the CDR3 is TGTGCCAGCAGTGACAGGGGGTCGGGTGAAGCTTTCTTT.

The CDR3 is CASSLALGGAGELFF. CDR3 DNA: TGCGCCAGCAGCTTGGCGCTAGGAGGGGCCGGGGAGCTGTTTTTT. This chain links TRBV5-1 with TRBJ2-2, with a weak D call TRBD2 (6 bases). V was shortened by 0 bases and J by 6 bases, with 12 bases between the two germline ends. The CDR3 has 15 amino acids. The germline V gene encodes CDR1 SGHRS and CDR2 YFSETQ. Full variable domain (outside the CDR3, taken from reference TRBV5-1 and TRBJ2-2): KAGVTQTPRYLIKTRGQQVTLSCSPISGHRSVSWYQQTPGQGLQFLFEYFSETQRNKGNFPGRFSGRQFSNSRSEMNVSTLELGDSALYLCASSLALGGAGELFFGEGSRLTVL.

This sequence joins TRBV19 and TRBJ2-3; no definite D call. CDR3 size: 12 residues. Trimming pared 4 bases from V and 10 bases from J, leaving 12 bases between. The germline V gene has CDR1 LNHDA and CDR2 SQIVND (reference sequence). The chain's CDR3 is CASSTSRIPQYF. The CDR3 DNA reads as TGTGCCAGTAGTACCTCCCGGATACCGCAGTATTTT.

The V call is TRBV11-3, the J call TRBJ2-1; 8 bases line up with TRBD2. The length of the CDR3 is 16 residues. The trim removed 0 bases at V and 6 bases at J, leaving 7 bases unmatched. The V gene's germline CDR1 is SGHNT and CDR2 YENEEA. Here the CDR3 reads CASSLDSVAGSNEQFF. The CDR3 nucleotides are TGTGCCAGCAGCTTAGATTCGGTAGCGGGGTCCAATGAGCAGTTCTTC.

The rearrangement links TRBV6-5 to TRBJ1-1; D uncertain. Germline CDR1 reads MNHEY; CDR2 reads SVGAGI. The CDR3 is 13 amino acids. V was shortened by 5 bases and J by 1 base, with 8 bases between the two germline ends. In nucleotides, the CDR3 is TGTGCCAGCAGTAAGGTGGGGAACACTGAAGCTTTCTTT. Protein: CASSKVGNTEAFF.

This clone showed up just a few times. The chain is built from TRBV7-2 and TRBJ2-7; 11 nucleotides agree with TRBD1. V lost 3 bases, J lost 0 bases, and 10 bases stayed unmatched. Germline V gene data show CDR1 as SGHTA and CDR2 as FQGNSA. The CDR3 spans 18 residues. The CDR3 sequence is CASSLVAGQGENSYEQYF. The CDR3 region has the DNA TGTGCCAGCAGCTTGGTAGCGGGACAGGGGGAAAACTCCTACGAGCAGTACTTC.

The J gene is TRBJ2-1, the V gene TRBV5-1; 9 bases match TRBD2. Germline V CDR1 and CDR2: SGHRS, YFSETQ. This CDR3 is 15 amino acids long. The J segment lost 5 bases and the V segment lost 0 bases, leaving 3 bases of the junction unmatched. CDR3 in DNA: TGCGCCAGCAGCTTGGGGCTAGCGGGGCACAATGAGCAGTTCTTC. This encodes CASSLGLAGHNEQFF.

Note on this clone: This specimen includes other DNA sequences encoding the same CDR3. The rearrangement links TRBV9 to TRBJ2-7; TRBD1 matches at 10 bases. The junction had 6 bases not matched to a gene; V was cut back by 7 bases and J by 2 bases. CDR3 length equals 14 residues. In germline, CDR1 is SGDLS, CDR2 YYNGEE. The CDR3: CASSPGTGAYEQYF. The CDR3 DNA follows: TGTGCCAGCTCCCCCGGGACAGGGGCCTACGAGCAGTACTTC.

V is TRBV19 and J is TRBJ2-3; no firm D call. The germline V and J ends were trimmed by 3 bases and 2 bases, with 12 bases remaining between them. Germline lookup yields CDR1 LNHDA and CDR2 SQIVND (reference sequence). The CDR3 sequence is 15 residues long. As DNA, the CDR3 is TGTGCCAGTAGTATGGCACCCGGGTTCACAGATACGCAGTATTTT. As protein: CASSMAPGFTDTQYF. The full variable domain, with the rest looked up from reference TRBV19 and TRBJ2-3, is DGGITQSPKYLFRKEGQNVTLSCEQNLNHDAMYWYRQDPGQGLRLIYYSQIVNDFQKGDIAEGYSVSREKKESFPLTVTSAQKNPTAFYLCASSMAPGFTDTQYFGPGTRLTVL.

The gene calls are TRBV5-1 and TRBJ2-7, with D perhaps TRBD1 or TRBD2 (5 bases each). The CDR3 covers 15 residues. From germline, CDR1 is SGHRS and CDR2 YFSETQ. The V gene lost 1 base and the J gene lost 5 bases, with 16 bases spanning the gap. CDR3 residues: CASSLSSGTLDEQYF. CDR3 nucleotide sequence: TGCGCCAGCAGCTTGTCTTCCGGGACGCTCGACGAGCAGTACTTC.

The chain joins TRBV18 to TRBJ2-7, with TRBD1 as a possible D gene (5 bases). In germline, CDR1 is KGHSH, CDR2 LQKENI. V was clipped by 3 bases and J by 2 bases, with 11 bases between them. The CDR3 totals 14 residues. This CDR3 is CASSPTLDTYEQYF. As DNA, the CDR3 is TGTGCCAGCTCACCGACTTTGGACACCTACGAGCAGTACTTC.